Listed here are 3 T cell receptor beta chains from one sample, sequenced in a study of CD8 T cells in ankylosing spondylitis. General study findings and limits: What appeared characteristic of ankylosing spondylitis blood was a TCR beta motif of eight highly homologous variants.

No antigen is known for these receptors. TCRdb analysed the 5' RACE reads with MiXCR anew, one entry per CDR3 protein. The repertoire includes 200,000 to 250,000 distinct CDR3 sequences, about 17% of them detected once, and approximately 40% sits in the top ten. The material sequenced was blood, either unsorted or a sorted T cell fraction (not recorded which). These receptors all come from a male donor with ankylosing spondylitis.

In its sample, this clonotype was seen a few times. This chain joins TRBV6-2 or TRBV6-3 and TRBJ2-6, with TRBD1 identical over 7 bases. Germline V lookup: CDR1 MNHEY, CDR2 SVGEGT. The J segment lost 0 bases and the V segment lost 8 bases, leaving 4 bases of the junction unmatched. The CDR3 has 15 residues. CDR3 coding DNA: TGTGCCAGCTCGGACAGGACCTCTGGGGCCAACGTCCTGACTTTC. Protein: CASSDRTSGANVLTF.

CDR3: CSASFGASTDTQYF. CDR3 DNA: TGCAGTGCTAGCTTCGGGGCTAGCACAGATACGCAGTATTTT. The chain couples TRBV20-1 to TRBJ2-3; either TRBD1 or TRBD2 may supply D (5 bases each). Germline assignment: CDR1 DFQATT and CDR2 SNEGSKA (reference sequence). The CDR3 is made up of 14 amino acids. The V end lost 3 bases, the J end lost 0 bases, and 10 bases lay between the germline ends.

This clonotype was seen a few times. The chain carries TRBV3-1 and TRBJ2-5; 9 positions agree with TRBD1. Germline V gene lookup returns CDR1 LGHDT and CDR2 YNNKEL (reference sequence). The V segment lost 4 bases and the J segment 1 base; nucleotides outside the gene matches: 7. The CDR3 loop spans 16 amino acids. CDR3 nucleotides: TGTGCCAGCAGCCCCGGGACAGGGACTTTCCAAGAGACCCAGTACTTC. As protein: CASSPGTGTFQETQYF.